The source of this T cell receptor beta chain is a study of CD8+ T cells in alopecia areata. General study results and limits: For patients receiving tofacitinib, scalp clonality and expanded CD8+ clones among the top 100 significantly decreased. Scalp and blood retained many expanded lesional clones during tofacitinib.

The sample holds a few counts of this clone. Its antigen remains unknown. Treatment in this sample: oral pan-JAK inhibitor, 5-10 mg twice daily. It was cDNA, reverse transcribed from extracted RNA, that served as the sequencing template. Measured with immunoSEQ multiplex PCR; TCRdb has only the in-frame clones, and not every one. The data contain roughly 46,000 clones, around 71% of them singletons. The CDR3 spans 14 residues. The germline gives CDR1 SQVTM, CDR2 ANQGSEA. The trim removed 6 bases at V and 1 base at J, leaving 8 bases unmatched. The sample here was CD8+ T cells sorted from blood, taken at week 4, from a patient treated with tofacitinib. This clonotype was obtained from a human donor with alopecia areata. This chain joins TRBV29-1 and TRBJ1-1, with 7 bases identical to TRBD1. The CDR3 is CSVPGTAQNTEAFF. CDR3 sequence (DNA): TGCAGCGTCCCCGGGACAGCTCAGAACACTGAAGCTTTCTTT.